The entry below describes one TCR beta chain. This sample was taken from a study of cytomegalovirus exposure and HLA in healthy donors. PCR employed 60 Vbeta and 13 Jbeta primers. Profiling relied on immunoSEQ multiplex PCR, and the TCRdb table lists in-frame clones only, not all of them. The table has more than 95,000 clones, over 65% seen once. The trim removed 8 bases at V and 8 bases at J, leaving 6 bases unmatched. CDR1 is DFQATT and CDR2 is SNEGSKA in the germline V gene (reference sequence). The length of the CDR3 is 11 residues. Sequencing used PBMCs. This chain uses TRBV20-1 with TRBJ2-4; 7 positions match TRBD1. The receptor comes from a man aged 18-30 years in good health and CMV-seropositive. In nucleotides, the CDR3 is TGCAGTCCCTACAGGGGTTACATTCAGTACTTC. This sequence encodes CSPYRGYIQYF.